This T cell receptor (beta chain) was captured in a study of blood T cells in healthy people across ages. This clonotype was detected a few times. V lost 6 bases to trimming and J lost 4 bases; unmatched junction nucleotides: 8. The CDR3 sequence is 14 residues long. Combining a sample-barcoded 5' primer with a J-beta primer mix, a second PCR ran for about 7 to 11 cycles. Each sample yielded at least 2.5 million CDR3-containing paired-end reads. Each CDR3 protein gets one entry after TCRdb re-called the 5' RACE reads with MiXCR. The sample contains over a million distinct CDR3 sequences, around 25% of which appear only once. The same data also contributed to another study, on T cells of mothers and their children. From that study: Normalized overlap was always slightly, never significantly, higher in related than unrelated mother-child pairs.

The clonotype originates from a girl aged 2 to 9 in good health. The J gene is TRBJ2-7, the V gene TRBV12-3 or TRBV12-4, with 8 nucleotides matching TRBD2. Source material: blood. The CDR3 protein is CASRPGTSEYEQYF. The CDR3 nucleotides read TGTGCCAGCAGACCTGGGACTAGTGAGTACGAGCAGTACTTC.